These 16 T cell receptor beta chains were sequenced from one sample in a study of spatial heterogeneity in lung cancer. Indicated time point: sample taken at primary tumor resection. TCRdb ran MiXCR on the 5' RACE reads and lists one entry per CDR3 protein. This table holds approximately 1,900 distinct CDR3 sequences, over 2% found once. Study outcomes and limitations: Counts of expanded alpha and beta TCRs within tumors tracked the tumor nonsynonymous mutation count.

Their specific antigens are unknown. The specimen was lung tumor tissue, collected at surgery. The receptors were gathered from a male donor with early-stage non-small cell lung cancer.

This clonotype was seen ten or more times. V gene TRBV11-2 combines with J gene TRBJ2-3; 7 bases agree with TRBD2. The J segment lost 4 bases and the V segment lost 8 bases, leaving 12 bases of the junction unmatched. The CDR3 is 15 residues long. CDR1 is SGHAT, CDR2 FQNNGV, per germline. CDR3 DNA sequence: TGTGCCAGCGGACTTATGGGGGGGGGGGCAGATACGCAGTATTTT. This sequence encodes CASGLMGGGADTQYF.

The table lists this clonotype with many counts. The chain is built from TRBV30 and TRBJ1-2; D is undetermined. The CDR3 loop spans 12 amino acids. V was shortened by 1 base and J by 6 bases, with 9 bases between the two germline ends. Germline V gene sequence: CDR1 GTSNPN, CDR2 SVGIG (reference sequence). The CDR3 spells CAWSDLNDGYTF. The CDR3 DNA is TGTGCCTGGAGTGACCTGAATGATGGCTACACCTTC.

By share of the sample, this clonotype is medium-sized (0.01 to 0.1%). The V and J genes are TRBV6-5 and TRBJ1-1; perhaps TRBD1 as D (5 bases). V lost 10 bases and J lost 3, with 18 bases in between. There are 14 residues in the CDR3. Germline V gene sequence: CDR1 MNHEY, CDR2 SVGAGI. As DNA, the CDR3 is TGTGCCACCTCCCGGTCGGGACGGGACACTGAAGCTTTCTTT. Translation gives CATSRSGRDTEAFF.

This clonotype is deemed large. The V call is TRBV19, the J call TRBJ1-5; D is perhaps TRBD1 (6 bases). The CDR3 has 14 amino acids. Germline V gene data show CDR1 as LNHDA and CDR2 as SQIVND (reference sequence). V was trimmed by 8 bases and J by 3 bases, leaving 14 bases between them. The CDR3 DNA reads as TGTGCCAGTTCGGGACAAACAGACAATCAGCCCCAGCATTTT. This gives the protein CASSGQTDNQPQHF.

This clonotype came up many times. This may be a read error: a much more frequent sequence differs by one nucleotide. The rearrangement joins TRBV9 to TRBJ1-1, with 7 bases lining up with TRBD1. The V segment lost 3 bases and the J segment 1 base; nucleotides outside the gene matches: 9. Germline CDR1 SGDLS, CDR2 YYNGEE. This CDR3 comprises 16 residues. Here the CDR3 reads CASSARDSSRNTEAFF. The CDR3 region has the DNA TGTGCCAGCAGCGCCCGGGACAGTAGCAGGAACACTGAAGCTTTCTTT.

By share, this clonotype ranks as medium-sized. The chain combines TRBV5-1 with TRBJ1-1; TRBD1 agrees at 9 bases. The J segment lost 10 bases and the V segment lost 4 bases, leaving 5 bases of the junction unmatched. CDR3 length: 12 residues. The germline V gene encodes CDR1 SGHRS and CDR2 YFSETQ. Written as DNA, the CDR3 is TGCGCCAGCAGCCCAGGACAGGGGAGAGCTTTCTTT. Its protein product is CASSPGQGRAFF.

By its share, this clonotype is medium-sized. This chain uses TRBV4-2 with TRBJ2-2, with TRBD2 matching 8 bases. Germline values: CDR1 LGHNA, CDR2 YNFKEQ. The ends lost 4 bases at V and 6 bases at J; junction bases unmatched: 7. The CDR3 has 15 amino acids. CDR3 amino acids: CASSPAGAGAGELFF. The CDR3 DNA is TGTGCCAGCAGCCCAGCGGGAGCGGGGGCCGGGGAGCTGTTTTTT.

This clonotype is classed as medium-sized. V and J are TRBV29-1 and TRBJ2-7; 9 nucleotides line up with TRBD1. CDR3 length: 14 residues. Trimming removed 6 bases from V and 2 bases from J; junction bases left unmatched: 8. CDR1 and CDR2 (germline): SQVTM, ANQGSEA. The CDR3 sequence: CSVLDRGFAYEQYF. The CDR3 DNA follows: TGCAGCGTGCTGGACAGGGGCTTCGCCTACGAGCAGTACTTC.

Sample share makes this clonotype medium-sized. The V gene is TRBV20-1, the J gene TRBJ2-1, with 9 bases that match TRBD2. The CDR3 is 14 amino acids. The V gene end was trimmed by 3 bases and the J gene end by 7 bases; junction bases not matched to a gene: 7. CDR1 DFQATT and CDR2 SNEGSKA come from the germline V gene (reference sequence). The CDR3 is CSARLAGFTNEQFF. For the CDR3, the DNA is TGCAGTGCTAGGCTAGCGGGGTTCACAAATGAGCAGTTCTTC.

This clonotype came up many times. This sequence joins TRBV5-1 and TRBJ2-3; D is possibly TRBD1 or TRBD2 (5 bases each). The CDR3 has 14 residues. Trimming pared 6 bases from V and 4 bases from J, leaving 15 bases between. Germline values: CDR1 SGHRS, CDR2 YFSETQ. CDR3: CASKRGDTPDTQYF. As DNA, the CDR3 is TGCGCCAGCAAGAGGGGTGATACCCCAGATACGCAGTATTTT. The full variable domain, in which reference TRBV5-1 and TRBJ2-3 provide the parts outside the CDR3, is KAGVTQTPRYLIKTRGQQVTLSCSPISGHRSVSWYQQTPGQGLQFLFEYFSETQRNKGNFPGRFSGRQFSNSRSEMNVSTLELGDSALYLCASKRGDTPDTQYFGPGTRLTVL.

This clonotype rates as medium-sized. V usage is TRBV5-6 and J usage is TRBJ2-5, with 8 bases that match TRBD1. Germline assignment: CDR1 SGHDT and CDR2 YYEEEE. Unmatched junction bases numbered 9, after V lost 0 bases and J lost 5 bases. This CDR3 comprises 16 residues. The DNA of the CDR3 is TGTGCCAGCAGCTTGGTTAAAGGACAGGGTTTCGAGACCCAGTACTTC. It encodes CASSLVKGQGFETQYF.

This clonotype is medium-sized in the sample. The V call is TRBV18, the J call TRBJ2-3, with unresolved D. V was pared by 3 bases and J by 3 bases, with 13 bases between. CDR3 length: 15 residues. Germline lookup yields CDR1 KGHSH and CDR2 LQKENI. CDR3 in DNA: TGTGCCAGCTCACCGAACACCGGCCGGACAGATACGCAGTATTTT. It is translated as CASSPNTGRTDTQYF.

This clonotype is medium-sized in the sample. The genes are TRBV5-1 and TRBJ1-5, with a tentative D call TRBD1 (5 bases). Germline lookup yields CDR1 SGHRS and CDR2 YFSETQ. Trimming shortened V by 4 bases and J by 7 bases, and 15 bases separated the two germline ends. This CDR3 is 14 amino acids long. The CDR3 DNA sequence: TGCGCCAGCAGCCCCGGGACCGACGGACAGCCCCAGCATTTT. This encodes CASSPGTDGQPQHF. Combining the CDR3 with reference TRBV5-1 and TRBJ1-5 gives the whole variable domain KAGVTQTPRYLIKTRGQQVTLSCSPISGHRSVSWYQQTPGQGLQFLFEYFSETQRNKGNFPGRFSGRQFSNSRSEMNVSTLELGDSALYLCASSPGTDGQPQHFGDGTRLSIL.

This clonotype is large within its sample. The chain has TRBV5-1 and TRBJ1-2; D call uncertain. The CDR3 is 11 amino acids. V was shortened by 4 bases and J by 5 bases, with 6 bases between the two germline ends. The germline CDR1 and CDR2 sequences are SGHRS and YFSETQ. The CDR3 sequence: CASSEGYGYTF. CDR3 bases: TGCGCCAGCAGCGAGGGTTATGGCTACACCTTC.

This clonotype was observed many times. This chain links TRBV7-2 with TRBJ2-2; D call uncertain. Germline CDR1 SGHTA, CDR2 FQGNSA. The CDR3 is made up of 13 amino acids. Trimming stripped 2 bases from V and 7 bases from J, with 8 bases between. The CDR3 nucleotides read TGTGCCAGCAGCTTAAGCGTCAACGGGGAGCTGTTTTTT. It yields the protein CASSLSVNGELFF.

In this sample, this clonotype turned up many times. The chain combines TRBV20-1 with TRBJ1-2; D unresolved. V shed 4 bases and J shed 4 bases, with 10 bases lying between them. The germline CDR1 and CDR2 sequences are DFQATT and SNEGSKA (reference sequence). The CDR3 covers 12 residues. CDR3 sequence (DNA): TGCAGTGCTACAGAAAGGCTCTATGGCTACACCTTC. Translation gives CSATERLYGYTF.